This is a list of T cell receptor beta chains from one sample in a study of OX40 agonist ivuxolimab in advanced cancers. Assay used: immunoSEQ multiplex PCR; TCRdb lists only in-frame clones, some missing. The sample lists about 55,000 clones, around 80% occurring once. Material: CD4+ or CD8+ T cells sorted from blood, obtained in a trial of the OX40 agonist ivuxolimab. The receptor set was obtained from an adult with an advanced solid tumor such as melanoma, head and neck, liver or kidney cancer. Each CDR3 is given with its conserved first and last residue. The D gene is left open where the match is weak. Rows may omit the clone size; those that give it use once, few, many or a size class.

D gene: -
J gene: TRBJ2-1
clone size: -
V gene: TRBV13
CDR3 DNA: TGTGCCAGCAGCCGGTCCAATAGCCCTAGAGACAATGAGCAGTTCTTC
CDR3 protein: CASSRSNSPRDNEQFF

D gene: TRBD2
J gene: TRBJ2-1
clone size: -
V gene: TRBV14
CDR3 DNA: TGTGCCAGCAGCCAAGAGGTAGCGGGGCGATACAATGAGCAGTTCTTC
CDR3 protein: CASSQEVAGRYNEQFF

D gene: -
J gene: TRBJ1-5
clone size: few
V gene: TRBV2
CDR3 DNA: TGTGCCAGCAGTGAGGACATCGGCAATCAGCCCCAGCATTTT
CDR3 protein: CASSEDIGNQPQHF

D gene: -
J gene: TRBJ1-2
clone size: -
V gene: TRBV5-6
CDR3 DNA: TGTGCCAGCAGCTTGTTTCAGGGTAACTATGGCTACACCTTC
CDR3 protein: CASSLFQGNYGYTF

D gene: TRBD1
J gene: TRBJ1-4
clone size: few
V gene: TRBV30
CDR3 DNA: TGTGCCTGCTCAGGACAGGGAAGGCGAGAAAAACTGTTTTTT
CDR3 protein: CACSGQGRREKLFF

D gene: -
J gene: TRBJ1-3
clone size: -
V gene: TRBV5-1
CDR3 DNA: TGCGCCAGCAGCCCCTCAACAGGGAGCTCTGGAAACACCATATATTTT
CDR3 protein: CASSPSTGSSGNTIYF

D gene: TRBD1
J gene: TRBJ2-5
clone size: -
V gene: TRBV6-6
CDR3 DNA: TGTGCCAGCAGGCAGACAGGGAAAGAGACCCAGTACTTC
CDR3 protein: CASRQTGKETQYF

D gene: TRBD1
J gene: TRBJ2-3
clone size: -
V gene: TRBV7-9
CDR3 DNA: TGTGCCAGCAGCCACGGACAGGGGATAGCAGATACGCAGTATTTT
CDR3 protein: CASSHGQGIADTQYF

D gene: -
J gene: TRBJ1-2
clone size: -
V gene: TRBV15
CDR3 DNA: TGTGCCACCAGACAACCCAGTTCGAGCTATGGCTACACCTTC
CDR3 protein: CATRQPSSSYGYTF

D gene: -
J gene: TRBJ2-7
clone size: -
V gene: TRBV12-5
CDR3 DNA: TGTGCTAGTGGTTTGGGGGACCCCTACGAGCAGTACTTC
CDR3 protein: CASGLGDPYEQYF

D gene: -
J gene: TRBJ2-7
clone size: few
V gene: TRBV10-1
CDR3 DNA: TGCGCCAGCAGTGAGTCGGCAGGGGTTCCCTACGAGCAGTACTTC
CDR3 protein: CASSESAGVPYEQYF

D gene: TRBD1
J gene: TRBJ2-2
clone size: -
V gene: TRBV4-1
CDR3 DNA: TGCGCCAGCAGCCCGACAGGGTGGGAGACCGGGGAGCTGTTTTTT
CDR3 protein: CASSPTGWETGELFF

D gene: -
J gene: TRBJ2-5
clone size: -
V gene: TRBV28
CDR3 DNA: TGTGCCAGCAGTTTAGGGCAGCTCCAAGTGGAGACCCAGTACTTC
CDR3 protein: CASSLGQLQVETQYF

D gene: -
J gene: TRBJ2-3
clone size: -
V gene: TRBV18
CDR3 DNA: TGTGCCAGCTCACCCAGGACTAGCACAGATACGCAGTATTTT
CDR3 protein: CASSPRTSTDTQYF

D gene: -
J gene: TRBJ2-7
clone size: -
V gene: TRBV6-1
CDR3 DNA: TGTGCCAGCAGTGCCTTTGAAGGACGGTGGCCCTACGAGCAGTACTTC
CDR3 protein: CASSAFEGRWPYEQYF

D gene: TRBD1
J gene: TRBJ2-1
clone size: few
V gene: TRBV5-1
CDR3 DNA: TGCGCCAGCAGCGCCAGGGGGTCGAGCTCCTACAATGAGCAGTTCTTC
CDR3 protein: CASSARGSSSYNEQFF

D gene: -
J gene: TRBJ2-6
clone size: -
V gene: TRBV5-6
CDR3 DNA: TGTGCCAGCAGCTTAAAATCCATGGCTGGGGCCAACGTCCTGACTTTC
CDR3 protein: CASSLKSMAGANVLTF

D gene: -
J gene: TRBJ2-5
clone size: -
V gene: TRBV14
CDR3 DNA: TGTGCCAGCAGCCAAGGGTCTAATGGGGAGACCCAGTACTTC
CDR3 protein: CASSQGSNGETQYF

D gene: -
J gene: TRBJ1-5
clone size: -
V gene: TRBV6-1
CDR3 DNA: TGTGCCAGCAGCCGAGACAGAGTCAATCAGCCCCAGCATTTT
CDR3 protein: CASSRDRVNQPQHF

D gene: TRBD2
J gene: TRBJ2-2
clone size: -
V gene: TRBV11-3
CDR3 DNA: TGTGCCAGCAGCTTTAGCGGGACTAACACCGGGGAGCTGTTTTTT
CDR3 protein: CASSFSGTNTGELFF

D gene: -
J gene: TRBJ2-7
clone size: -
V gene: TRBV6-6
CDR3 DNA: TGTGCCAGCAGCGGGGGAAACTACGAGCAGTACTTC
CDR3 protein: CASSGGNYEQYF

D gene: TRBD2
J gene: TRBJ2-1
clone size: -
V gene: TRBV6-5
CDR3 DNA: TGTGCCAGCAGTTACTCGGGACTAGCGAACAATGAGCAGTTCTTC
CDR3 protein: CASSYSGLANNEQFF

D gene: TRBD2
J gene: TRBJ2-7
clone size: -
V gene: TRBV29-1
CDR3 DNA: TGCAGCGTTGAGGCTAGCGGGAGTCTCTACGAGCAGTACTTC
CDR3 protein: CSVEASGSLYEQYF

D gene: TRBD1
J gene: TRBJ1-2
clone size: -
V gene: TRBV18
CDR3 DNA: TGTGCCAGCTCACCTCAGGGACAGCCGGGTGGGGATGGCTACACCTTC
CDR3 protein: CASSPQGQPGGDGYTF

D gene: -
J gene: TRBJ2-5
clone size: -
V gene: TRBV28
CDR3 DNA: TGTGCCAGCAGTTTCCAAGAGACCCAGTACTTC
CDR3 protein: CASSFQETQYF

D gene: TRBD2
J gene: TRBJ2-1
clone size: -
V gene: TRBV7-3
CDR3 DNA: TGTGCCAGCAGTTCGAACCCGGGACTAGTCTACAATGAGCAGTTCTTC
CDR3 protein: CASSSNPGLVYNEQFF

D gene: TRBD2
J gene: TRBJ2-3
clone size: -
V gene: TRBV7-2
CDR3 DNA: TGTGCCAGCACCTTTGCAGGGGGACTAGCGGGCAAAGATACGCAGTATTTT
CDR3 protein: CASTFAGGLAGKDTQYF

D gene: -
J gene: TRBJ1-1
clone size: -
V gene: TRBV19
CDR3 DNA: TGTGCCAGTAGTATTCGCATGTGGGGCACTGAAGCTTTCTTT
CDR3 protein: CASSIRMWGTEAFF